The source of this TCR beta chain is a study of blood T cells in healthy people across ages. Then a second PCR, running roughly 7 to 12 cycles, was carried out with a sample-barcoded 5' primer and a J-beta primer mix. A single record per CDR3 protein comes from TCRdb applying MiXCR to the 5' RACE reads. Of around 500,000 distinct CDR3 sequences listed, roughly a quarter are singletons. Study-wide results and caveats: Higher diversity, along with more naive CD4+ cells, distinguished long-lived donors from aged donors.

On this clonotype itself: Its specificity is not known.

Trimming took 4 bases from V and 2 from J; bases not matched to a gene: 7. The CDR3 runs to 16 residues. Germline CDR1 SNHLY, CDR2 FYNNEI. The same data also contributed to another study, on T cells of mothers and their children. That paper adds: No clone of persistent microchimeric T cells was detected.

Input material: blood. The chain has TRBV2 and TRBJ1-2; TRBD1 agrees at 10 bases. The origin of this receptor is a boy between 2 and 15 years old in good health. CDR3 in DNA: TGTGCCAGCAGTGGAGGGGGACAGGGGCAGAACTATGGCTACACCTTC. Its translation is CASSGGGQGQNYGYTF.